The 5 T cell receptor beta chains below all came from one sample that was sequenced in a study of T cell responses to AZD1222 COVID-19 vaccine. Method: immunoSEQ multiplex PCR; TCRdb's copy keeps in-frame clones and lacks some. Of approximately 97,000 clones in the sample, roughly nine tenths were seen once. The sequencing used peripheral blood, collected on day 0 of AZD1222 vaccination. The receptors stem from an adult in good health.

The rearrangement links TRBV2 to TRBJ1-1, with 10 positions matching TRBD1. Looked up from germline, CDR1 is SNHLY and CDR2 is FYNNEI. The CDR3 extends over 14 amino acids. Unmatched junction bases numbered 6, after V lost 6 bases and J lost 5 bases. The CDR3 is CASSETGGRTEAFF. In DNA, the CDR3 is TGTGCCAGCAGCGAGACAGGGGGCAGGACTGAAGCTTTCTTT.

This clone was seen a few times. This sequence joins TRBV7-8 and TRBJ1-5; tentative D call: TRBD1 (5 bases). Germline CDR1 is SGHVS and CDR2 is FQNEAQ. With 1 base removed from V and 7 bases from J, the gap between germline ends came to 11 bases. The CDR3 has 14 residues. CDR3 protein: CASSLERAGQPQHF. The CDR3 nucleotides read TGTGCCAGCAGCTTAGAGCGGGCAGGGCAGCCCCAGCATTTT.

Of note for this clone: This sample also contains other DNA sequences that code for the same CDR3. The V gene is TRBV6-5, the J gene TRBJ1-5, with D tentatively TRBD1 (5 bases). V lost 0 bases to trimming and J lost 5 bases, with 8 bases between them. The CDR3 is made up of 14 amino acids. The germline V gene has CDR1 MNHEY and CDR2 SVGAGI. This CDR3 reads CASSYSEGDQPQHF. The DNA for the CDR3 is TGTGCCAGCAGTTACTCGGAAGGGGATCAGCCCCAGCATTTT.

V gene TRBV12-5 combines with J gene TRBJ2-2; a possible D gene is TRBD1 (5 bases). CDR1 LGHNT and CDR2 FRNRAP come from the germline V gene. Deletions cut 7 bases from V and 3 bases from J, with 21 bases between. CDR3 length equals 17 residues. CDR3 region: CASALYPPGPYTGELFF. The CDR3 DNA sequence: TGTGCTAGTGCCCTCTACCCGCCAGGGCCGTACACCGGGGAGCTGTTTTTT.

This chain uses TRBV7-2 with TRBJ1-2; the D is unclear. Trimming took 1 base from V and 8 from J, leaving 17 bases between them. CDR3 size: 15 residues. The V gene's germline CDR1 is SGHTA and CDR2 FQGNSA. The CDR3: CASSLGPGDLGGYTF. The CDR3 region has the DNA TGTGCCAGCAGCTTAGGTCCGGGTGACTTAGGGGGCTACACCTTC.